Shown below are 23 T cell receptor beta chains from a single sample sequenced in a study of blood T cell repertoires in COVID-19. The method was immunoSEQ multiplex PCR; TCRdb's version includes in-frame clones alone and lacks a portion of them. The data contain about 180,000 clones, approximately 87% of them singletons. The sample comprised peripheral blood. These TCRs come from a person aged 70 to 85 with COVID-19, enrolled during active disease.

The chain recombines TRBV3-1 (or the pseudogene TRBV3-2) with TRBJ2-5, with 7 bases lining up with TRBD1. V dropped 2 bases and J dropped 2; count of bases not matched to a gene: 2. The germline V gene has CDR1 LGHDT and CDR2 YNNKEL (reference sequence). CDR3 length equals 14 residues. CDR3 protein: CASSQKTGQETQYF. The CDR3 DNA reads TGTGCCAGCAGCCAAAAGACAGGGCAAGAGACCCAGTACTTC.

The chain combines TRBV6-5 with TRBJ2-7; TRBD2 agrees at 7 bases. The CDR3 is 12 residues long. Germline assignment: CDR1 MNHEY and CDR2 SVGAGI. For the CDR3, the DNA is TGTGCGGGAGGGGTTCCGGGTTACGAGCAGTACTTC. Its translation is CAGGVPGYEQYF.

The V and J genes are TRBV5-6 and TRBJ2-1; the match to TRBD2 covers 9 bases. Germline lookup yields CDR1 SGHDT and CDR2 YYEEEE. The CDR3 has 17 residues. The ends lost 0 bases at V and 0 bases at J; junction bases unmatched: 4. CDR3: CASSLELAGFSYNEQFF. CDR3 coding DNA: TGTGCCAGCAGCTTGGAGCTAGCGGGATTCTCCTACAATGAGCAGTTCTTC.

This clone was counted a single time. The rearrangement joins TRBV18 to TRBJ1-6; D is unclear. Germline V gives CDR1 KGHSH, CDR2 LQKENI. The V and J ends lost 0 bases and 4 bases respectively, with 7 bases between them. The CDR3 loop spans 15 amino acids. The CDR3 here is CASSPPSDYNSPLHF. The DNA for the CDR3 is TGTGCCAGCTCACCACCGAGCGATTATAATTCACCCCTCCACTTT.

The chain carries TRBV5-1 and TRBJ1-5; the D gene is possibly TRBD1 (5 bases). The CDR3 is made up of 18 amino acids. Trimming cost V 6 bases and J 3 bases, with 25 bases left between them. Germline CDR1 reads SGHRS; CDR2 reads YFSETQ. The CDR3: CASKGGAGRSPANQPQHF. For the CDR3, the DNA is TGCGCCAGCAAGGGAGGGGCAGGGAGAAGTCCTGCCAATCAGCCCCAGCATTTT. Filled out from reference TRBV5-1 and TRBJ1-5, the complete variable domain reads KAGVTQTPRYLIKTRGQQVTLSCSPISGHRSVSWYQQTPGQGLQFLFEYFSETQRNKGNFPGRFSGRQFSNSRSEMNVSTLELGDSALYLCASKGGAGRSPANQPQHFGDGTRLSIL.

The V call is TRBV28, the J call TRBJ1-1; the match to TRBD1 covers 8 bases. This CDR3 spans 15 amino acids. The V segment lost 5 bases and the J segment 11 bases; nucleotides outside the gene matches: 16. Per the germline V gene, CDR1 is MDHEN and CDR2 is SYDVKM. The CDR3 DNA follows: TGTGCCAGCAGTCTCCCTAATACAGGGGGGCTGGCGGCTTTCTTT. It codes for CASSLPNTGGLAAFF.

The rearrangement links TRBV7-2 to TRBJ2-4; 7 bases map to TRBD1. The CDR3 is made up of 15 amino acids. Germline assignment: CDR1 SGHTA and CDR2 FQGNSA. Trimming at V came to 0 bases and at J to 6 bases, leaving 5 bases not matched to a gene. The CDR3 DNA is TGTGCCAGCAGCTTAGCGTGGGCAGGGGGAAACATTCAGTACTTC. Translated: CASSLAWAGGNIQYF.

The rearrangement joins TRBV10-3 to TRBJ1-1, with 7 nucleotides matching TRBD1. Germline trimming cut 6 bases from V and 4 bases from J; bases unmatched to any gene: 20. Germline V gene data show CDR1 as ENHRY and CDR2 as SYGVKD. The CDR3 loop spans 18 amino acids. The CDR3 here is CAIRPSSGTDIGVTEAFF. Written as DNA, the CDR3 is TGTGCCATCAGACCTAGCTCCGGGACAGACATTGGCGTCACTGAAGCTTTCTTT.

The chain recombines TRBV15 with TRBJ1-6; 9 positions agree with TRBD1. The trim removed 5 bases at V and 7 bases at J, leaving 6 bases unmatched. The CDR3 spans 15 residues. Germline V gene lookup returns CDR1 LNHNV and CDR2 YYDKDF (reference sequence). CDR3 residues: CATSRRDRENSPLHF. CDR3 DNA: TGTGCCACCAGCCGACGGGACAGGGAAAATTCACCCCTCCACTTT.

The rearrangement joins TRBV28 to TRBJ1-5; D not resolved. The CDR3 has 14 residues. Germline CDR1 is MDHEN and CDR2 is SYDVKM. V was pared by 5 bases and J by 0 bases, with 8 bases between. CDR3 sequence reads: CASSPYSSNQPQHF. The CDR3 bases are TGTGCCAGCAGTCCATACAGTAGCAATCAGCCCCAGCATTTT.

This rearrangement joins TRBV5-6 to TRBJ2-4; D is ambiguous. In germline, CDR1 is SGHDT, CDR2 YYEEEE. Trimming removed 2 bases at V and 6 bases at J, with 9 bases between. The CDR3 contains 13 residues. CDR3 nucleotides: TGTGCCAGCAGCTTACGAGGTAGAAACATTCAGTACTTC. It encodes CASSLRGRNIQYF.

This rearrangement joins TRBV23-1 to TRBJ2-7; D possibly corresponds to TRBD1 (5 bases). TRBV23-1 is recorded as an ORF, its role being uncertain. The CDR3 runs to 16 residues. Deletions cut 0 bases from V and 2 bases from J, with 14 bases between. The CDR3 nucleotides read TGCGCCAGCAGTCAATCCACCCGACAGAAACCCTACGAGCAGTACTTC. Translated: CASSQSTRQKPYEQYF.

The chain uses TRBV10-3 and TRBJ2-1; 11 bases are a match to TRBD1. This CDR3 has 18 amino acids. V lost 6 bases to trimming and J lost 3 bases; unmatched junction nucleotides: 13. The germline CDR1 and CDR2 sequences are ENHRY and SYGVKD. The CDR3 DNA is TGTGCCATCAGCATTCTCTGGACCGGGACAGGGGGCTACAATGAGCAGTTCTTC. Translating it yields CAISILWTGTGGYNEQFF.

The gene calls are TRBV7-9 and TRBJ1-1; D unresolved. Germline CDR1 SEHNR, CDR2 FQNEAQ (reference sequence). This CDR3 has 12 residues. V lost 4 bases, J lost 8 bases, and 11 bases lay in between. This CDR3 is CASSSAGFEAFF. The CDR3 DNA reads as TGTGCCAGCAGCTCCGCGGGCTTCGAAGCTTTCTTT.

This chain joins TRBV28 and TRBJ1-6, with D maybe TRBD1 (5 bases). The V and J ends lost 6 bases and 7 bases respectively, with 19 bases between them. Germline V CDR1 and CDR2: MDHEN, SYDVKM. The CDR3 consists of 16 residues. CDR3 sequence (DNA): TGTGCCAGCAGCCCCGGACACGTAGAGACAAATTCACCCCTCCACTTT. Translation gives CASSPGHVETNSPLHF.

The chain recombines TRBV19 with TRBJ2-7, with TRBD2 identical over 10 bases. Germline lookup yields CDR1 LNHDA and CDR2 SQIVND (reference sequence). The CDR3 is 15 residues long. V lost 10 bases to trimming and J lost 6 bases; unmatched junction nucleotides: 15. CDR3 sequence: CATNPTSGVSSEQYF. CDR3 DNA sequence: TGTGCCACCAACCCCACTAGCGGGGTTTCTAGCGAGCAGTACTTC.

In regard to this clone: An end of the junction differs from the germline gene, which may be a read error. V and J are TRBV6-6 and TRBJ2-1, with TRBD2 matching 10 bases. The CDR3 is made up of 15 amino acids. Per the germline V gene, CDR1 is MNHNY and CDR2 is SVGAGI (reference sequence). In DNA, the CDR3 is TGTGCCTGCAGTGTTCAAGCGGGAGGGTACAATGAGCAGTTCTTC. Its translation: CACSVQAGGYNEQFF.

The rearrangement joins TRBV28 to TRBJ2-7; D possibly corresponds to TRBD1 (8 bases). V lost 5 bases, J lost 0 bases, and 17 bases lay in between. The CDR3 covers 16 residues. Per the germline V gene, CDR1 is MDHEN and CDR2 is SYDVKM. The CDR3: CASSLQTGGASYEQYF. The CDR3 DNA is TGTGCCAGCAGTCTCCAAACAGGGGGGGCCTCCTACGAGCAGTACTTC.

V is TRBV28 and J is TRBJ1-4; D gene uncertain. Germline assignment: CDR1 MDHEN and CDR2 SYDVKM. V lost 2 bases and J 9 bases, leaving 16 bases between the germline ends. The CDR3 runs 15 residues. The CDR3 loop reads CASSLPSNPQQKLFF. CDR3 sequence (DNA): TGTGCCAGCAGTTTACCCTCAAACCCACAGCAAAAACTGTTTTTT.

This chain uses TRBV7-9 with TRBJ1-6, with unresolved D. With 5 bases removed from V and 14 bases from J, the gap between germline ends came to 19 bases. The V gene's germline CDR1 is SEHNR and CDR2 FQNEAQ (reference sequence). This CDR3 is built from 14 residues. CDR3 DNA sequence: TGTGCCAGCAGCCCCGGCGGCACCTTTGTAGCCCTCCACTTT. Protein product: CASSPGGTFVALHF. Full variable domain (rest looked up from reference TRBV7-9 and TRBJ1-6): DTGVSQNPRHKITKRGQNVTFRCDPISEHNRLYWYRQTLGQGPEFLTYFQNEAQLEKSRLLSDRFSAERPKGSFSTLEIQRTEQGDSAMYLCASSPGGTFVALHFGNGTRLTVT.

The V and J genes are TRBV14 and TRBJ2-5; weak D call: TRBD1 (6 bases). The germline gives CDR1 SGHDN, CDR2 FVKESK. This CDR3 is 16 amino acids long. The V and J ends lost 1 base and 0 bases respectively, with 12 bases between them. The CDR3 nucleotides read TGTGCCAGCAGCCAAGGGAACAGGGCGTACCAAGAGACCCAGTACTTC. Amino acids: CASSQGNRAYQETQYF.

The chain's CDR3 is CASSVQGIYGYTF. The CDR3 bases are TGTGCCAGCAGCGTACAGGGCATCTATGGCTACACCTTC. The V call is TRBV28, the J call TRBJ1-2; a weak D match, TRBD1 (6 bases). Germline CDR1 MDHEN, CDR2 SYDVKM. V was clipped by 6 bases and J by 4 bases, with 12 bases between them. This CDR3 region has 13 residues.

This rearrangement joins TRBV7-9 to TRBJ2-3; 11 nucleotides line up with TRBD2. Trimming removed 1 base from V and 4 bases from J; junction bases left unmatched: 7. Germline V CDR1 and CDR2: SEHNR, FQNEAQ (reference sequence). The CDR3 contains 17 residues. Written as DNA, the CDR3 is TGTGCCAGCAGCTTAGTTACTAGCGGGGGCTTGGCAGATACGCAGTATTTT. Its translation is CASSLVTSGGLADTQYF.